The 7 T cell receptor beta chains given below trace back to one sample, sequenced in a study of HIV-infected patients and healthy controls. TCRdb analysed the 5' RACE reads with MiXCR anew, one entry per CDR3 protein. Among about 70,000 distinct CDR3 sequences listed, roughly 16% were seen once. The sequenced material came from CD4+ T cells from blood. Source of these receptors: a human donor in good health.

The V and J genes are TRBV20-1 and TRBJ2-7, with 8 positions matching TRBD2. V lost 3 bases to trimming and J lost 2 bases; unmatched junction nucleotides: 3. The CDR3 has 13 residues. The germline gives CDR1 DFQATT, CDR2 SNEGSKA (reference sequence). The CDR3 DNA is TGCAGTGCTAGTAGCGGGGTGACCTACGAGCAGTACTTC. Translated: CSASSGVTYEQYF.

The rearrangement links TRBV7-2 to TRBJ2-3; D uncertain. The CDR3 runs to 13 residues. Germline V CDR1 and CDR2: SGHTA, FQGNSA. The V end lost 2 bases, the J end lost 4 bases, and 7 bases lay between the germline ends. The CDR3 region is CASSLTGPDTQYF. The DNA of the CDR3 is TGTGCCAGCAGCTTAACCGGGCCAGATACGCAGTATTTT.

This clonotype was seen at least ten times. The chain joins TRBV6-5 to TRBJ2-7; TRBD2 is a possible D gene (6 bases). V was trimmed by 8 bases and J by 2 bases, leaving 16 bases between them. The CDR3 contains 14 residues. CDR1 is MNHEY and CDR2 is SVGAGI in the germline V gene. CDR3 DNA sequence: TGTGCCAGCCGACCCCGTAGCGGACCCTACGAGCAGTACTTC. Translated, it gives CASRPRSGPYEQYF.

This clonotype was counted ten times or more. This chain connects TRBV20-1 to TRBJ2-3; TRBD2 agrees at 10 bases. This CDR3 contains 14 residues. Germline assignment: CDR1 DFQATT and CDR2 SNEGSKA (reference sequence). The junction had 5 bases not matched to a gene; V was cut back by 5 bases and J by 3 bases. CDR3 coding DNA: TGCAGTGCTCGGGCTAGCGGGAGAACAGATACGCAGTATTTT. It is translated as CSARASGRTDTQYF.

This chain joins TRBV4-3 and TRBJ2-3, with 7 bases fitting TRBD2. V trimming: 4 bases; J trimming: 3 bases; junction bases outside the gene matches: 4. CDR1 LGHNA and CDR2 YSLEER come from the germline V gene. CDR3 size: 14 residues. The CDR3 coding sequence is TGCGCCAGCAGCCGGGGGGGGGGGACAGATACGCAGTATTTT. Encoded protein: CASSRGGGTDTQYF.

This clonotype occurred a few times. The rearrangement joins TRBV6-2 or TRBV6-3 to TRBJ2-2; D possibly uses TRBD1 or TRBD2 (5 bases each). Trimming left V 5 bases short and J 0 bases short, with 13 bases between. The CDR3 runs 16 residues. CDR1 MNHEY and CDR2 SVGEGT come from the germline V gene. The CDR3 spells CASSRDGFSNTGELFF. The CDR3 DNA sequence: TGTGCCAGCAGTAGGGACGGGTTCTCGAACACCGGGGAGCTGTTTTTT.

The V and J genes are TRBV12-3 or TRBV12-4 and TRBJ1-1; tentative D call: TRBD1 (5 bases). The CDR3 runs to 12 residues. V was cut by 6 bases and J by 7 bases, with 12 bases left in between. The CDR3: CASSYITGEAFF. In DNA form, the CDR3 reads TGTGCCAGCAGCTACATCACAGGTGAAGCTTTCTTT.